The clone carrying this T cell receptor beta chain showed up just a few times. TCRdb's copy holds only in-frame clones and misses some; the assay was immunoSEQ multiplex PCR. The data hold 400,000 or so clones, with 80% to 90% observed a single time. This sample was taken from a study of blood T cell repertoires in COVID-19. The CDR3 runs to 14 residues. The germline CDR1 and CDR2 sequences are MDHEN and SYDVKM. Trimming removed 7 bases from V and 1 base from J; junction bases left unmatched: 5. Sequenced material: PBMCs or T cells enriched from blood (not recorded which). The V gene is TRBV28, the J gene TRBJ1-2, with 8 bases matching TRBD1. This receptor was taken from a man aged 40-55 years in a cohort exposed to, infected with or recovered from COVID-19 (not recorded which). The CDR3 is CASKQGVINYGYTF. The CDR3 DNA is TGTGCCAGCAAACAGGGGGTGATTAACTATGGCTACACCTTC.